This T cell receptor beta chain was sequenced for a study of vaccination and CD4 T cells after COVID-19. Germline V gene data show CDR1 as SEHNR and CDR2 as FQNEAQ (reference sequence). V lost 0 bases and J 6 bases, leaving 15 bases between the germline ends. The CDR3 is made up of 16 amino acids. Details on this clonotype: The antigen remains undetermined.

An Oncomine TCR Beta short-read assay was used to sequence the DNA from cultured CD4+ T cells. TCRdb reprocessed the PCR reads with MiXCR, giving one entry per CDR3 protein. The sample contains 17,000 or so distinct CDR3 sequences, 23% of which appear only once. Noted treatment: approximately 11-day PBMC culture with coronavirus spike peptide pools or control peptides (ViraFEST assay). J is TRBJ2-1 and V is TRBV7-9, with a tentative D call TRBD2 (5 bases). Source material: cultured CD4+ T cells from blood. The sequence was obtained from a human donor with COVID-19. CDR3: CASSLAEVGRVNEQFF. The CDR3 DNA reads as TGTGCCAGCAGCTTAGCGGAAGTAGGGCGGGTCAATGAGCAGTTCTTC.